This TCR beta chain comes out of a study of vaccination effects on CD4 cells after COVID-19. Comment on this clone: Its specificity is not known.

Germline V lookup: CDR1 SQVTM, CDR2 ANQGSEA. The CDR3 is 15 residues long. Trimming stripped 1 base from V and 7 bases from J, with 19 bases between. After expansion with viral peptide pools in the ViraFEST assay, antigen-specific CD4+ T cells were sequenced. The culture ran for roughly ten days before CD4+ T cells were isolated. The vaccine given was either BNT162b2 or mRNA-1273, in two doses. TCRdb's copy holds only in-frame clones and misses some; the assay was immunoSEQ multiplex PCR. The sample carries some 61,000 clones, 76% recorded once. Sequencing was performed on CD4+ T cells from PBMCs cultured with HCoV-OC43 spike peptides, taken after COVID-19 vaccination. The subset: HCoV-OC43 spike overlapping peptide pool stimulation. The clonotype comes from a human donor who received a COVID-19 vaccine. The J gene is TRBJ2-5, the V gene TRBV29-1; D gene uncertain. In DNA, the CDR3 is TGCAGCGTTGAAGTTAATTATGGGTGGCCCGGGACCCAGTACTTC. Protein: CSVEVNYGWPGTQYF.